What follows is one TCR beta chain and its context. There is no known antigen for this receptor. Per-base quality was not reported, and no clone a single base away is much larger than it. The sample's time point label, decoded: before natalizumab initiation. Interferon beta had previously been received by all listed patients, and all PML patients were female. Before the first natalizumab infusion, T0 blood samples were collected. Ficoll-Hypaque density gradient centrifugation was used to isolate peripheral blood mononuclear cells. The record originates from a study of multiple sclerosis patients with progressive multifocal leukoencephalopathy (dated by TCRdb to about 2019). Study-level background: Controls were a few natalizumab-treated MS patients who did not develop PML, sampled longitudinally. Two natalizumab-treated patients who later developed PML were followed longitudinally from before therapy through 6 and 12 months to PML onset. Peripheral T and B cells were examined in MS patients who developed PML (4 under natalizumab, 1 after alemtuzumab) and in treated patients who did not develop PML. The study aimed to detect JC virus-specific or public T-cell expansions arising at the time of PML onset. On the study overall, not on this receptor specifically: Analysis was restricted to peripheral blood, although for natalizumab-associated PML, cerebrospinal fluid or brain lymphocytes might be more informative. TRB clones with frequency above 0.5% were observed only in PML patients, but the clones expanded at PML onset were found to be already present before and during natalizumab therapy. Less diverse TRB repertoires in most PML patients were suggested by lower normalized Shannon entropy, whereas values near 1 were observed in the natalizumab-treated controls. When PML developed, neither common TRBV or TRBJ gene usage nor preferential TRBV-TRBJ pairings were detected. Because the cohort was small and descriptive, it remained unclear whether the findings reflect JC virus infection or general immunocompromise.

Using the immunoSEQ two-step multiplex PCR at survey-level depth, TRB CDR3 regions were amplified from genomic DNA. Synthetic inline TR CDR3 controls covering all V-J pairings were spiked into each PCR to estimate template counts and remove amplification bias. Reads were processed so that amplification and sequencing bias were reduced, and quantification was performed against synthetic TR CDR3 analogs. The study's processing was this. Raw data were processed in ImmunoSEQ Analyzer, with out-of-frame sequences and CDR3s containing stop codons removed, and genes were named according to IMGT nomenclature. Normalized Shannon entropy, defined as 1 minus Pielou's evenness, served as the summary measure of repertoire diversity. TRB sequences were treated as identical only when sharing V gene, J gene and CDR3. Public PML clonotypes were CDR3s shared by two or more PML-onset samples but absent earlier, in controls, and in public databases. Positional CDR3 amino acid composition was analyzed in Skylign with the observed count method. TCRdb mirrors the immuneACCESS table, restricted to in-frame sequences. Some clones are absent from its copies; in checked studies, under half trace to an unresolved V gene, and the reason for the others is unknown. Clone size and V and J calls were adopted from that table, with D and trimming inferred from the DNA. The sample profile shows more than 25,000 clones; more than 75% of them were found once. The ten top clones hold approximately 1.1% of the sample.

Measured from the cysteine to the phenylalanine, the CDR3 is 13 residues long. This entry keeps only the CDR3 DNA: 39 bases, framed from base 1. Trimming at the junction amounts to 1 base on V and 7 bases on J, and the germline ends lie 11 bases apart. Reading the germline V gene (reference sequence) gives CDR1 GTSNPN and CDR2 SVGIG. The sequence was obtained from a human donor with multiple sclerosis. The chain is encoded by TRBV30 joined to TRBJ1-5, and the D gene may be TRBD1, 6 bases matching. The source material was PBMCs. The CDR3 in this case is CAWSAYRDQPQHF. The bases are TGTGCCTGGAGTGCCTACAGGGACCAGCCCCAGCATTTT.